These T cell receptor beta chains were read from a single sample in a study of blood T cell repertoires in COVID-19. The table came from immunoSEQ multiplex PCR; TCRdb's copy has only in-frame clones and leaves some out. The table lists 60,000 to 65,000 clones, more than 60% of them singletons. Sequencing was carried out using peripheral blood. These receptors originate from a man aged 55-75 years with acute or convalescent COVID-19. Both conserved end residues are part of each CDR3. D genes are given only for firm matches. Not every row has a clone size; where given, it reads once, few, many or a size class.

D | J | V | size | DNA | CDR3
TRBD1 | TRBJ2-1 | TRBV11-2 | - | TGTGCCAGCAGCCCCCGGACAGGGGACAATGAGCAGTTCTTC | CASSPRTGDNEQFF
TRBD2 | TRBJ2-1 | TRBV28 | - | TGTGCCAGCAGTCCCAACGAGGGACTAGCGGGAGTTGATGAGCAGTTCTTC | CASSPNEGLAGVDEQFF
- | TRBJ1-1 | TRBV29-1 | - | TGCACGGTAATCGGGATTAACACTGAAGCTTTCTTT | CTVIGINTEAFF
TRBD1 | TRBJ2-2 | TRBV5-1 | - | TGCGCCAGCAGCGGGCCGGGACAGGGTAAAGGCGGGGAGCTGTTTTTT | CASSGPGQGKGGELFF
- | TRBJ1-6 | TRBV7-2 | - | TGTGCCAGCAGCTTAGTCTTGGCAGGCTATAATTCACCCCTCCACTTT | CASSLVLAGYNSPLHF
- | TRBJ2-5 | TRBV5-1 | once | TGCGCCAGCAGCGTGAGGAACCCGCGGCAAGAGACCCAGTACTTC | CASSVRNPRQETQYF
- | TRBJ2-1 | TRBV24-1 | - | TGTGCCACCAGTGATCAGAGGCGGGGAAACAATGAGCAGTTCTTC | CATSDQRRGNNEQFF
TRBD2 | TRBJ2-1 | TRBV28 | - | TGTGCCAGCGCGTACGCAGCGGGAGTCTACAATGAGCAGTTCTTC | CASAYAAGVYNEQFF
- | TRBJ2-5 | TRBV6-5 | - | TGTGCCAGCAGTTATGGACAGCAAGAGACCCAGTACTTC | CASSYGQQETQYF
TRBD1 | TRBJ2-2 | TRBV9 | - | TGTGCCAGCAGCGGCCGGGACAGGGGTGTCACCGGGGAGCTGTTTTTT | CASSGRDRGVTGELFF
TRBD2 | TRBJ2-7 | TRBV19 | once | TGTGCCAGTAGTATCTCGGGGACTAGCAAGTACGAGCAGTACTTC | CASSISGTSKYEQYF
- | TRBJ1-5 | TRBV23-1 | - | TGCGCCAGCAGTCACGGAGGGACCGAGAAAAATCAGCCCCAGCATTTT | CASSHGGTEKNQPQHF
- | TRBJ2-5 | TRBV6-6 | - | TGTGCCAGCAGTTACTCTGGTCGGGCCAGGGGCTGGACCCAGTACTTC | CASSYSGRARGWTQYF
TRBD1 | TRBJ1-1 | TRBV3-1/TRBV3-2 | - | TGTGCCAGCAGCCAGTTGGACAGGGGGCCCACTGAAGCTTTCTTT | CASSQLDRGPTEAFF
- | TRBJ2-3 | TRBV6-5 | few | TGTGCCAGCACCCAGCGGCAGGACACAGATACGCAGTATTTT | CASTQRQDTDTQYF
- | TRBJ2-1 | TRBV15 | - | TGTGCCACCAGCAGAGATCGGGCTAGCCCCCTATACAATGAGCAGTTCTTC | CATSRDRASPLYNEQFF
- | TRBJ2-1 | TRBV18 | - | TGTGCCAGCTCACCACGAGCAGGCAATGAGCAGTTCTTC | CASSPRAGNEQFF
TRBD1 | TRBJ2-7 | TRBV6-4 | - | TGTGCCATCCCGAATCCTCGGGACAGCTACGAGCAGTACTTC | CAIPNPRDSYEQYF
- | TRBJ2-3 | TRBV27 | once | TGTGCCAGCAGTGGACTCAGTCTAACAGATACGCAGTATTTT | CASSGLSLTDTQYF
- | TRBJ1-1 | TRBV5-6 | few | TGTGCCAGCAGCCGGGGGGGAAACACTGAAGCTTTCTTT | CASSRGGNTEAFF
- | TRBJ2-7 | TRBV4-1 | - | TGCGCCAGCAGCCAAGATTTACAGCGGAACTCCTACGAGCAGTACTTC | CASSQDLQRNSYEQYF
TRBD1 | TRBJ2-7 | TRBV6-5 | - | TGTGCCAGCAGACCCGGGACAGGGGCCGAGCAGTACTTC | CASRPGTGAEQYF
TRBD1 | TRBJ1-1 | TRBV7-9 | few | TGTGCCAGCAGCAACGACAGGGGGCCTGGCACTGAAGCTTTCTTT | CASSNDRGPGTEAFF
- | TRBJ2-1 | TRBV15 | - | TGTGCCACCAGCAGACAGGGATGGAATGAGCAGTTCTTC | CATSRQGWNEQFF
TRBD2 | TRBJ2-1 | TRBV5-1 | - | TGCGCCAGCAGCTTGGGACTAGCGGGCTCCTACAATGAGCAGTTCTTC | CASSLGLAGSYNEQFF
TRBD1 | TRBJ2-5 | TRBV29-1 | - | TGCAGCGTTGGGAGACCAACAGGGGGCAGGCAGACCCAGTACTTC | CSVGRPTGGRQTQYF
TRBD1 | TRBJ2-2 | TRBV18 | - | TGTGCCAGCTCCCGACAGGGGGTGAACACCGGGGAGCTGTTTTTT | CASSRQGVNTGELFF
TRBD2 | TRBJ2-2 | TRBV6-4 | - | TGTGCCAGCAGTGCGACTAGCGGGAGGGTCACCGGGGAGCTGTTTTTT | CASSATSGRVTGELFF
TRBD2 | TRBJ2-1 | TRBV7-2 | - | TGTGCCAGCAGCTTATCTGTGACTAGCGGTTACAATGAGCAGTTCTTC | CASSLSVTSGYNEQFF
TRBD2 | TRBJ2-2 | TRBV27 | - | TGTGCCAGCAGTTTACGGACTAGGGGTGCCGGGGAGCTGTTTTTT | CASSLRTRGAGELFF
- | TRBJ1-5 | TRBV27 | - | TGTGCCAGCACTAGTATGGAGCCTAATCAGCCCCAGCATTTT | CASTSMEPNQPQHF
TRBD2 | TRBJ2-4 | TRBV4-3 | - | TGCGCCAGCAGCCAAGGGGGGGGAGGTGGTGGCATTCAGTACTTC | CASSQGGGGGGIQYF
- | TRBJ2-1 | TRBV5-6 | - | TGTGCCAGCAGCTTGTACTTTCAGCGGGCAGGGAGTAGTGAGCAGTTCTTC | CASSLYFQRAGSSEQFF
- | TRBJ1-1 | TRBV29-1 | - | TGCAGCGCCGCCCCAGGGGTCGATGAAGCTTTCTTT | CSAAPGVDEAFF
- | TRBJ1-2 | TRBV30 | - | TGTGCCTGGACATCGGGGGGTGGCTACACCTTC | CAWTSGGGYTF
TRBD1 | TRBJ2-3 | TRBV11-2 | few | TGTGCCAGCAGCTGGGACAGGGGAGTGGATACGCAGTATTTT | CASSWDRGVDTQYF
- | TRBJ2-1 | TRBV7-9 | - | TGTGCCAGCAGCTCCGCTTTGAGCTCCTACAATGAGCAGTTCTTC | CASSSALSSYNEQFF
- | TRBJ1-2 | TRBV29-1 | - | TGCAGCGTTGGTAGACTCCCGGATGGCTACACCTTC | CSVGRLPDGYTF
TRBD2 | TRBJ2-1 | TRBV10-2 | - | TGCGCCAGCGTAGGACTAGCGGGCTGGGATGAGCAGTTCTTC | CASVGLAGWDEQFF
- | TRBJ2-2 | TRBV13 | - | TGTGCCAGCAGCTTAGGACTAGTGACCGGGGAGCTGTTTTTT | CASSLGLVTGELFF
- | TRBJ2-5 | TRBV15 | - | TGTGCCACCAGCCGTGACAGACAAGAGACCCAGTACTTC | CATSRDRQETQYF
TRBD1 | TRBJ2-1 | TRBV18 | once | TGTGCCAGCTCACCGGACAGGAGCGATGAGCAGTTCTTC | CASSPDRSDEQFF
TRBD2 | TRBJ2-5 | TRBV27 | - | TGTGCCAGCAGTTTATTTGGGACTAGCGGGGAAGAGACCCAGTACTTC | CASSLFGTSGEETQYF
TRBD2 | TRBJ2-1 | TRBV7-8 | - | TGTGCCAGCAGACGGACTAGCGGTCTCGTCGATGAGCAGTTCTTC | CASRRTSGLVDEQFF
- | TRBJ1-5 | TRBV7-6 | - | TGTGCCAGCAGCTTCAGGGCCGGGGGGTCAGGCAATCAGCCCCAGCATTTT | CASSFRAGGSGNQPQHF
- | TRBJ2-7 | TRBV15 | - | TGTGCCACCAGCAGAGGCATACAGGGAGTCTACGAGCAGTACTTC | CATSRGIQGVYEQYF